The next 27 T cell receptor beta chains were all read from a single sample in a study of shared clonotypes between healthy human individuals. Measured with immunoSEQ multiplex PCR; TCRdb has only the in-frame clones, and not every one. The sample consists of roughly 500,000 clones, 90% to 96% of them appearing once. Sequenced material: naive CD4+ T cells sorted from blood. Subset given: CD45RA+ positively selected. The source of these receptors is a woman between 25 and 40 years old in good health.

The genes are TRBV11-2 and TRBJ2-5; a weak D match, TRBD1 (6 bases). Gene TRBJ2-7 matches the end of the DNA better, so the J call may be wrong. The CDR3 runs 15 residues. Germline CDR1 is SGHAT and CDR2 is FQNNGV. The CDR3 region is CASSLVGGVTYEQYF. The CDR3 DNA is TGTGCCAGCAGCTTAGTAGGGGGAGTGACCTACGAGCAGTACTTC.

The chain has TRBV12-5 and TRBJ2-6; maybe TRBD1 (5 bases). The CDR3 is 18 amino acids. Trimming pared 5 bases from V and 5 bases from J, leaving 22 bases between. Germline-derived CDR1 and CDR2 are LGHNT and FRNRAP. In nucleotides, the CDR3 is TGTGCTAGTGGTAAGGTACGTGCAGGACAAAGTCGGGCCAACGTCCTGACTTTC. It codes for CASGKVRAGQSRANVLTF.

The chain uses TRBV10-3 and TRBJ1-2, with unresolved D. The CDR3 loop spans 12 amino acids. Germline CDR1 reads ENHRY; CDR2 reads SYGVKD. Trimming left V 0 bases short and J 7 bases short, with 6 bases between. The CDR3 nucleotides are TGTGCCATCAGTGAGTCCCAAACTGGCTACACCTTC. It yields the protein CAISESQTGYTF.

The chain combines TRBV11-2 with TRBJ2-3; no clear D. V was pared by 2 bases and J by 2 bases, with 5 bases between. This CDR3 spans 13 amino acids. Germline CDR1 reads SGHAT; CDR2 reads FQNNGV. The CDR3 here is CASSLRNTDTQYF. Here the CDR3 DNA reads TGTGCCAGCAGCTTAAGAAACACAGATACGCAGTATTTT.

The CDR3 loop is CASRAQGAGETQYF. The DNA of the CDR3 is TGTGCCAGCAGGGCACAGGGGGCAGGGGAGACCCAGTACTTC. The V gene is TRBV5-4, the J gene TRBJ2-5; 9 bases are a match to TRBD1. Germline V CDR1 and CDR2: SGHNT, YYREEE (reference sequence). V shed 5 bases and J 5 bases; nucleotides not matched to a gene: 7. The CDR3 totals 14 residues.

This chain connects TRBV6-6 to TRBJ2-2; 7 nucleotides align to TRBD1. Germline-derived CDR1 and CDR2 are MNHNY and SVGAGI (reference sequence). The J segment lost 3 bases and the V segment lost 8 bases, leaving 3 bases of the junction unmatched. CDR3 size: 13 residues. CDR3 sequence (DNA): TGTGCCAGCGGGACAGAAGACACCGGGGAGCTGTTTTTT. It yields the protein CASGTEDTGELFF.

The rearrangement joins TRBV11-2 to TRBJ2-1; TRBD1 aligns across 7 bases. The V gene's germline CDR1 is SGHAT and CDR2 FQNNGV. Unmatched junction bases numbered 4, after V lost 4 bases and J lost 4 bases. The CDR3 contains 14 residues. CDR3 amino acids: CASSYGTVYNEQFF. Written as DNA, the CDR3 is TGTGCCAGCAGCTACGGGACAGTTTACAATGAGCAGTTCTTC. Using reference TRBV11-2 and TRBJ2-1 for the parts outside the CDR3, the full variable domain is EAGVAQSPRYKIIEKRQSVAFWCNPISGHATLYWYQQILGQGPKLLIQFQNNGVVDDSQLPKDRFSAERLKGVDSTLKIQPAKLEDSAVYLCASSYGTVYNEQFFGPGTRLTVL.

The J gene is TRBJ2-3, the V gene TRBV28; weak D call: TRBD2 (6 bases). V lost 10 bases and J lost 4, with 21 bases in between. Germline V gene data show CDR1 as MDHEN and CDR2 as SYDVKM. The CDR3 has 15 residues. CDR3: CAITGGTQAADTQYF. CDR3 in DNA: TGTGCCATCACCGGCGGGACTCAGGCGGCAGATACGCAGTATTTT.

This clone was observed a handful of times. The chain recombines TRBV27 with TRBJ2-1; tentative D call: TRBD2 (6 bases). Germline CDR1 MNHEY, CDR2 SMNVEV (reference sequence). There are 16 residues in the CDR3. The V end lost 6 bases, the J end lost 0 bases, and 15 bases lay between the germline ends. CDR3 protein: CASSTDRGSSYNEQFF. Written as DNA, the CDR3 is TGTGCCAGCAGCACAGACCGGGGGAGCTCCTACAATGAGCAGTTCTTC.

Written as DNA, the CDR3 is TGTGCCAGCACCCAACAGTACGGGGAGGAAAAACTGTTTTTT. This codes for CASTQQYGEEKLFF. The gene calls are TRBV18 and TRBJ1-4; no definite D call. Deletions cut 8 bases from V and 8 bases from J, with 18 bases between. CDR1 and CDR2 (germline): KGHSH, LQKENI. This CDR3 has 14 residues.

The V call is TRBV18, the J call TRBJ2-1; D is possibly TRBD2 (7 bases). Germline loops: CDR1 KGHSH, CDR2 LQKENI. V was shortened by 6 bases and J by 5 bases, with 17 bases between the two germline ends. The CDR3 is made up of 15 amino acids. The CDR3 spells CASSPTRGANNEQFF. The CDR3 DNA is TGTGCCAGCTCGCCTACCCGGGGGGCGAACAATGAGCAGTTCTTC.

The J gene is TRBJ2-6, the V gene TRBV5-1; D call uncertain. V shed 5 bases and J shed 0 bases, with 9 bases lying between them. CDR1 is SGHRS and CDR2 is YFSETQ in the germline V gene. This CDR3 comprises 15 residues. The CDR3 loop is CASSPDLSGANVLTF. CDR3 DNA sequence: TGCGCCAGCAGTCCGGATCTCTCTGGGGCCAACGTCCTGACTTTC.

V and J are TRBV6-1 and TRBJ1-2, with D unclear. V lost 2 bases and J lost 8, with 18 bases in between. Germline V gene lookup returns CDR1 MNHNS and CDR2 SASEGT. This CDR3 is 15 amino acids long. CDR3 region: CASSEYAGQDVGYTF. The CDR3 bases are TGTGCCAGCAGTGAATACGCCGGGCAGGATGTCGGCTACACCTTC.

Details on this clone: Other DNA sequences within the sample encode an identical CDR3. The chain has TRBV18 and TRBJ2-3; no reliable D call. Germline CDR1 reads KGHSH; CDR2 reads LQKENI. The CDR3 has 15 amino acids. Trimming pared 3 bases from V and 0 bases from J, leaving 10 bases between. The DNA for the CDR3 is TGTGCCAGCTCACCGTTAGGCTCTAGCACAGATACGCAGTATTTT. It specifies CASSPLGSSTDTQYF.

The CDR3 DNA sequence: TGTGCCAGCAGTGAAGGCCCGAGGGTATACGAGCAGTACTTC. This gives the protein CASSEGPRVYEQYF. J is TRBJ2-7 and V is TRBV6-1; TRBD2 might be the D (5 bases). Trimming cost V 1 base and J 4 bases, with 11 bases left between them. The CDR3 consists of 14 residues. Per germline, CDR1 MNHNS and CDR2 SASEGT.

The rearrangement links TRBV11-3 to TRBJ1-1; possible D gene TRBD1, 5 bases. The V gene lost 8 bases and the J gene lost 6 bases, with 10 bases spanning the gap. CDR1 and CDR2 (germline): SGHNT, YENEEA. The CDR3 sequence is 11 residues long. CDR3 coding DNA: TGTGCCAGCGGGGAAGGGGCTGAAGCTTTCTTT. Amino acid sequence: CASGEGAEAFF.

The CDR3 DNA sequence: TGTGCCAGCACCCCAGGTGTGATAGCTCACGAGTACGAGCAGTACTTC. It codes for CASTPGVIAHEYEQYF. The J gene is TRBJ2-7, the V gene TRBV7-3; D is undetermined. V lost 7 bases and J 4 bases, leaving 23 bases between the germline ends. There are 16 residues in the CDR3. The germline gives CDR1 SGHTA, CDR2 FQGTGA. Variable domain in full (rest from reference TRBV7-3 and TRBJ2-7): GAGVSQTPSNKVTEKGKYVELRCDPISGHTALYWYRQSLGQGPEFLIYFQGTGAADDSGLPNDRFFAVRPEGSVSTLKIQRTERGDSAVYLCASTPGVIAHEYEQYFGPGTRLTVT.

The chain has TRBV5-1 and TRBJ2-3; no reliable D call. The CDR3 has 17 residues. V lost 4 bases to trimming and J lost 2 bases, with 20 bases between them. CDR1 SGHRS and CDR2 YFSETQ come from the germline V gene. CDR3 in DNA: TGCGCCAGCAGCCCCACCCTGAGAAGCGTTAACACAGATACGCAGTATTTT. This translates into CASSPTLRSVNTDTQYF.

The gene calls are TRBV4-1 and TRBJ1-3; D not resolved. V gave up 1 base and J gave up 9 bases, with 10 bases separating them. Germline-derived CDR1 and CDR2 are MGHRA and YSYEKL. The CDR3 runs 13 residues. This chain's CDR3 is CASSQAIVGTIYF. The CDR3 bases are TGCGCCAGCAGCCAAGCGATCGTAGGCACCATATATTTT.

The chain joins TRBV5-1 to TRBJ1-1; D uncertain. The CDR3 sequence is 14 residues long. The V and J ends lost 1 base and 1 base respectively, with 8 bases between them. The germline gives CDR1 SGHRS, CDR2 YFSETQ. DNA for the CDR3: TGCGCCAGCAGCTTGATCGATGAGAACACTGAAGCTTTCTTT. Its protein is CASSLIDENTEAFF.

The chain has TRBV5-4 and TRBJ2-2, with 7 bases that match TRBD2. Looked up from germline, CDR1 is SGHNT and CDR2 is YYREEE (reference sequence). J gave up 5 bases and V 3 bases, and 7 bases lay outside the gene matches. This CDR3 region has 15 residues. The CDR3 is CASSWGGGDTGELFF. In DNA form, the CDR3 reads TGTGCCAGCAGCTGGGGCGGGGGTGATACCGGGGAGCTGTTTTTT.

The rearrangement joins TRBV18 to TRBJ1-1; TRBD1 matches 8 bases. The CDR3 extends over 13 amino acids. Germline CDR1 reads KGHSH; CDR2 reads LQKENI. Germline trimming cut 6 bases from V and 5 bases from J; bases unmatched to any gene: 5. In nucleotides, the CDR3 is TGTGCCAGCTCCCAACAGGGGGATACTGAAGCTTTCTTT. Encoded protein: CASSQQGDTEAFF.

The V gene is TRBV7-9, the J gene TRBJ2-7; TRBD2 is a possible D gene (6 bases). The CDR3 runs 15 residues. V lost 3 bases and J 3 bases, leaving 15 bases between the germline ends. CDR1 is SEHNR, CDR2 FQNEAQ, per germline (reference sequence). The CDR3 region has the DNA TGTGCCAGCAGCTTTGGTGGGACTCCCGTCTACGAGCAGTACTTC. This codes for CASSFGGTPVYEQYF.

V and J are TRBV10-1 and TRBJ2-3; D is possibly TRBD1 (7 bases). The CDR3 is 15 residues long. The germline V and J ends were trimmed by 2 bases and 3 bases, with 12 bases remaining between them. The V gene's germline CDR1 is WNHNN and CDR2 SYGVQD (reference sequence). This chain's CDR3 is CASSEAGQSTDTQYF. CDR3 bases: TGCGCCAGCAGTGAGGCGGGACAGTCGACAGATACGCAGTATTTT.

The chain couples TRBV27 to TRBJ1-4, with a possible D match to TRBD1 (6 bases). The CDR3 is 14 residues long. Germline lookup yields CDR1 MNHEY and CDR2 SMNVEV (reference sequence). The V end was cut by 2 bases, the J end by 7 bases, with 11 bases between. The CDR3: CASSLRGRGEKLFF. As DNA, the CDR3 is TGTGCCAGCAGTTTACGGGGGCGCGGTGAAAAACTGTTTTTT.

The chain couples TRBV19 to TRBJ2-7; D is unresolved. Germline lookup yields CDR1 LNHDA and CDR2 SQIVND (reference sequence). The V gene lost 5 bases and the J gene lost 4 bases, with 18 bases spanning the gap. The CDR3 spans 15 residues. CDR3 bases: TGTGCCAGTAGTGGGGTCGAGGAAGGAAAATACGAGCAGTACTTC. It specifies CASSGVEEGKYEQYF.

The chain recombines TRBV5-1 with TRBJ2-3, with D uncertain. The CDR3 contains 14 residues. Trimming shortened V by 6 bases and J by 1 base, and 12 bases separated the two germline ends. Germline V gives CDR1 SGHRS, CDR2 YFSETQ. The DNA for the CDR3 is TGCGCCAGCAAGGATCGGGTTGGCACAGATACGCAGTATTTT. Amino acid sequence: CASKDRVGTDTQYF.